This record looks at one T cell receptor beta chain sequence and its context. Its antigen is unknown. The sample originates from a study of cytomegalovirus exposure and HLA in healthy donors. The PCR used 60 Vbeta and 13 Jbeta primers. Here immunoSEQ multiplex PCR was the method, and the copy in TCRdb shows in-frame clones only, minus some. The sample has approximately 160,000 clones, about 80% seen once; the top ten hold 4% to 6%. General study results and limits: Another analysis was done later, and it associated 16,951 TCR beta sequences with HLA alleles at 0.05 false discovery rate. Within an earlier analysis, most TCR beta V segments proved productive either about 90% or about 30% of the time.

Germline V CDR1 and CDR2: MNHEY, SMNVEV (reference sequence). This CDR3 is 14 amino acids long. V shed 6 bases and J shed 0 bases, with 11 bases lying between them. Sampled while nominally healthy, donors likely had unrecorded immune exposures. The sequencing sample was made of PBMCs. This TCR was sampled from a man between 18 and 29 years old in good health and CMV-seronegative. V and J are TRBV27 and TRBJ1-2; TRBD1 might be the D (5 bases). CDR3 protein: CASSYRSTNYGYTF. The CDR3 DNA is TGTGCCAGCAGCTACAGGAGCACTAACTATGGCTACACCTTC.